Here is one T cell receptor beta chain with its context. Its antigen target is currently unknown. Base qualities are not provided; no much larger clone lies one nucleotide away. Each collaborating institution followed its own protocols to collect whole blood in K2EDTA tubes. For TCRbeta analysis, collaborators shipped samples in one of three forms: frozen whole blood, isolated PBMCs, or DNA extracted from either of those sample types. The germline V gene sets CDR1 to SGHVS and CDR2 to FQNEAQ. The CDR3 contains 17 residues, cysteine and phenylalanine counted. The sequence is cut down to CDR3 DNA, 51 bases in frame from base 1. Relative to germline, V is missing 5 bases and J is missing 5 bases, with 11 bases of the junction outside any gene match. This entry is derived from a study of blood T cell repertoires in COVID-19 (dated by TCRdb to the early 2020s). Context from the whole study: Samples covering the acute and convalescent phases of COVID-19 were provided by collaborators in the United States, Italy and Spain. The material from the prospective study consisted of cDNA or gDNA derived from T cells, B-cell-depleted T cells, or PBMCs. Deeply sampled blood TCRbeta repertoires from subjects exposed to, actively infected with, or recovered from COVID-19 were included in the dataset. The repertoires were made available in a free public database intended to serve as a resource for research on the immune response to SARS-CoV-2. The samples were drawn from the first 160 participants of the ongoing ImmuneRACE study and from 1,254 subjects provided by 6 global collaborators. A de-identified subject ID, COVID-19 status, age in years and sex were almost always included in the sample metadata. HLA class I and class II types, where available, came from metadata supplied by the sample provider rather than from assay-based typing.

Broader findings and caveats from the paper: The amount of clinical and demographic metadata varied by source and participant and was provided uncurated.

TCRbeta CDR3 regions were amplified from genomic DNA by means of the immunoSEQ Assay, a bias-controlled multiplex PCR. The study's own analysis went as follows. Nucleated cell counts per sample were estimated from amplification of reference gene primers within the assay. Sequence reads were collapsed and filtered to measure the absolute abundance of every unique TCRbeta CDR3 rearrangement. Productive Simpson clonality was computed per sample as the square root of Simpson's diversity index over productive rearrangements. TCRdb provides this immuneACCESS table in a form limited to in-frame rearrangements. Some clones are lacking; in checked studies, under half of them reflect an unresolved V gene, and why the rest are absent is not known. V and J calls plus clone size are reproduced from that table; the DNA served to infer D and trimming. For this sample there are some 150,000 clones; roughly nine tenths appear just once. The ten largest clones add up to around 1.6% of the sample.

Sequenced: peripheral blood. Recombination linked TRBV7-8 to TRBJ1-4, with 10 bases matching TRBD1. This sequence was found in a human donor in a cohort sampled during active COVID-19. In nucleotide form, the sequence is TGTGCCAGCAGCAAGTCCCTACTGGGACAGGGGAATGAAAAACTGTTTTTT. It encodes CASSKSLLGQGNEKLFF.